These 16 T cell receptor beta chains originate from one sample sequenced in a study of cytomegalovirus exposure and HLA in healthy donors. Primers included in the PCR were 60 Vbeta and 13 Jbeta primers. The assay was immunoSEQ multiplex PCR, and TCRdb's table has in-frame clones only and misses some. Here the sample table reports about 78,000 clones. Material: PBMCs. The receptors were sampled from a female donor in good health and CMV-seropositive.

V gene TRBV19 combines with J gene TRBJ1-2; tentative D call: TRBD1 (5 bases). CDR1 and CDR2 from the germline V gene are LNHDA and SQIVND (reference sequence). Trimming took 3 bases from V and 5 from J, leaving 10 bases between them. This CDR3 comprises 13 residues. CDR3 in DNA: TGTGCCAGTAGTATGGGGGGTCTTTATGGCTACACCTTC. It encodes CASSMGGLYGYTF.

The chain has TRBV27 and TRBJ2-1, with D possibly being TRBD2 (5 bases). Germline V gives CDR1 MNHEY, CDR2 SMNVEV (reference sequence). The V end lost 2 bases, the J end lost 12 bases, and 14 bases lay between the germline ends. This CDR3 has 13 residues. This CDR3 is CASSLARGARQFF. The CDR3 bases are TGTGCCAGCAGTTTAGCTCGGGGTGCTAGGCAGTTCTTC.

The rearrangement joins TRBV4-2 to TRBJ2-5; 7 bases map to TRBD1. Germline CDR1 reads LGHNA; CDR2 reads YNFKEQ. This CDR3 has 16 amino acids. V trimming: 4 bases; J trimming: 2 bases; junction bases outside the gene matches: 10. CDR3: CASSPQGQAVQETQYF. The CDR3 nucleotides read TGTGCCAGCAGCCCCCAAGGACAGGCGGTACAAGAGACCCAGTACTTC.

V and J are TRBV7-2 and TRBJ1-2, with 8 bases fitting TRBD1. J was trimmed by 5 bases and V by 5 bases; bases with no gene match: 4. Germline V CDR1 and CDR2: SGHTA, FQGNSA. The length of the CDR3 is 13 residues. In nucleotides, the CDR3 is TGTGCCAGCAGCCCACGGACAGGGTATGGCTACACCTTC. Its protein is CASSPRTGYGYTF.

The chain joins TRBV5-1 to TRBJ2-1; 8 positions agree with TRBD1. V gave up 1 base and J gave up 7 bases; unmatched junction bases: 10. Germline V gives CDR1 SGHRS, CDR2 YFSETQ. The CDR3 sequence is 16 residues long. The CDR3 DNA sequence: TGCGCCAGCAGCTTGCTCGGACAGGGTAGGGTGAATGAGCAGTTCTTC. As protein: CASSLLGQGRVNEQFF.

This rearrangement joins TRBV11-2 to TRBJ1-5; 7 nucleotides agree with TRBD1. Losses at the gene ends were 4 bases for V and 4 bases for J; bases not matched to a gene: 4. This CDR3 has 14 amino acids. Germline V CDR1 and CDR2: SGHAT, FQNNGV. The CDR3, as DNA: TGTGCCAGCAGCTCGGGACAGCGGAATCAGCCCCAGCATTTT. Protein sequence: CASSSGQRNQPQHF.

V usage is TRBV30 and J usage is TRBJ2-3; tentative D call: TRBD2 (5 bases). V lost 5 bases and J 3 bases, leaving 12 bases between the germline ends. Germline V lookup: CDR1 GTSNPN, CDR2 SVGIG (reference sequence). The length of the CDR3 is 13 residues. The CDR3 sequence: CAWVGAGTDTQYF. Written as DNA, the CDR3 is TGTGCCTGGGTGGGAGCTGGGACAGATACGCAGTATTTT.

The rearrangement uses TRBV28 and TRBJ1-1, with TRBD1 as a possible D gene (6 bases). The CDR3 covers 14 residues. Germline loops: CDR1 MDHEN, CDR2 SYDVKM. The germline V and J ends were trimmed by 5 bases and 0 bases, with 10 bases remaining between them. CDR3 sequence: CASSEQGMNTEAFF. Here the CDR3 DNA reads TGTGCCAGCAGTGAACAGGGTATGAACACTGAAGCTTTCTTT.

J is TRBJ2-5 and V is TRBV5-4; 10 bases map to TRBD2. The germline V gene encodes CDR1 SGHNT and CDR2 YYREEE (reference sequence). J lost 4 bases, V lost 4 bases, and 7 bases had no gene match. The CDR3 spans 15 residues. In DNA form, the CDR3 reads TGTGCCAGCAGCCTAAGACTAGCGGGTGGAGAGACCCAGTACTTC. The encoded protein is CASSLRLAGGETQYF.

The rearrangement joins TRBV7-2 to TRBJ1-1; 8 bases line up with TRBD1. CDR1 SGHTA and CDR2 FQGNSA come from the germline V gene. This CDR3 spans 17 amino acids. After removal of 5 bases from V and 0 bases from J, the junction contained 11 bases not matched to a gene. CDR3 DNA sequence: TGTGCCAGCAGCCTCTGGACAGGGTCTACGGTGAACACTGAAGCTTTCTTT. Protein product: CASSLWTGSTVNTEAFF.

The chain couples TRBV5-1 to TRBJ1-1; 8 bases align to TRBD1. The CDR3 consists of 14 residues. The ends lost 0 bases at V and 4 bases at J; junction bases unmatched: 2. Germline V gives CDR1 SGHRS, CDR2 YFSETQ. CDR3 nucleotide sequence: TGCGCCAGCAGCTTGGCAGGGGGCTCCACTGAAGCTTTCTTT. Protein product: CASSLAGGSTEAFF.

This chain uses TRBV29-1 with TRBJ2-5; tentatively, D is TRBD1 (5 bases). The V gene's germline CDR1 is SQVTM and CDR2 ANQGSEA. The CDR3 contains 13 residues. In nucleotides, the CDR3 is TGCAGTGGGGCCCGGCCACAAGGAGAGACCCAGTACTTC. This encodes CSGARPQGETQYF. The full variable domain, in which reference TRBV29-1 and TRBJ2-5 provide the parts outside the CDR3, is SAVISQKPSRDICQRGTSLTIQCQVDSQVTMMFWYRQQPGQSLTLIATANQGSEATYESGFVIDKFPISRPNLTFSTLTVSNMSPEDSSIYLCSGARPQGETQYFGPGTRLLVL.

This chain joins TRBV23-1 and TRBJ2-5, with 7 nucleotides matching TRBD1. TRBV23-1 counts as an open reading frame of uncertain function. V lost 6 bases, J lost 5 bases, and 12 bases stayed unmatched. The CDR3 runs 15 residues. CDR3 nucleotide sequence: TGCGCCAGCAGCCCCGGGACAGCGGAAAGGGAGACCCAGTACTTC. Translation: CASSPGTAERETQYF.

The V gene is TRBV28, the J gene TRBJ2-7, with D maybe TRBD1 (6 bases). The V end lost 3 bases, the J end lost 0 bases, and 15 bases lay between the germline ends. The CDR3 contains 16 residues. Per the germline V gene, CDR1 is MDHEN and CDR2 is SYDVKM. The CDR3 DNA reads TGTGCCAGCAGTTTCGGTTTTGTGGGGGCCTCCTACGAGCAGTACTTC. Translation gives CASSFGFVGASYEQYF.

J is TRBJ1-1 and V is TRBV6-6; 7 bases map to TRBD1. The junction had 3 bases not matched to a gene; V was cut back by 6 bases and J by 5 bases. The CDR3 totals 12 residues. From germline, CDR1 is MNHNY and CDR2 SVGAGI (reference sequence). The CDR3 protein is CASRAQGTEAFF. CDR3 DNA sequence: TGTGCCAGCAGAGCACAGGGGACTGAAGCTTTCTTT.

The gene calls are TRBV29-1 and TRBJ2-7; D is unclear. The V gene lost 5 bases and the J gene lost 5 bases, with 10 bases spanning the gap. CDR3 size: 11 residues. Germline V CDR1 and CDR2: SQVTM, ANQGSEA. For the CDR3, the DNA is TGCAGCGTTACCAAGAGCCACGAGCAGTACTTC. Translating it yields CSVTKSHEQYF.